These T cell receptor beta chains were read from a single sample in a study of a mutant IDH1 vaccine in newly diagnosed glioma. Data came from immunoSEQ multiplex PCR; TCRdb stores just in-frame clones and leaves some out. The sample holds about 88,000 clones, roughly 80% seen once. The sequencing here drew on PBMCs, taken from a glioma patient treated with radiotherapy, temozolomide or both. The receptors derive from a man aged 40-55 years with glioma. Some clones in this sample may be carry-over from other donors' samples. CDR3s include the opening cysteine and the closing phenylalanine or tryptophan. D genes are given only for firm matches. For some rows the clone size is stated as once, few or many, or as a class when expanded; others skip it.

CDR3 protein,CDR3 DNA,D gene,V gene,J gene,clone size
CASSRRTGGDEQFF,TGTGCCAGCAGCCGAAGGACAGGGGGCGATGAGCAGTTCTTC,TRBD1,TRBV5-8,TRBJ2-1,.
CASSFYPNTEAFF,TGTGCCAGCAGTTTTTATCCGAACACTGAAGCTTTCTTT,.,TRBV6-1,TRBJ1-1,once
CSVLPGGHYGYTF,TGCAGCGTACTACCAGGGGGACACTATGGCTACACCTTC,TRBD1,TRBV29-1,TRBJ1-2,.
CATSSGGAIRETQYF,TGTGCCACCAGCAGCGGGGGGGCGATACGGGAGACCCAGTACTTC,TRBD2,TRBV15,TRBJ2-5,.
CASSPVGYGTVYSNQPQHF,TGCGCCAGCAGCCCGGTGGGGTACGGGACAGTCTATAGCAATCAGCCCCAGCATTTT,TRBD1,TRBV4-1,TRBJ1-5,.
CASSLVLSYEQYF,TGTGCCAGCAGCTTGGTTTTATCCTACGAGCAGTACTTC,.,TRBV5-6,TRBJ2-7,.
CSVEATRTSGGARLKGDEQFF,TGCAGCGTTGAAGCGACTCGAACTAGCGGGGGGGCTCGTTTGAAGGGGGATGAGCAGTTCTTC,TRBD2,TRBV29-1,TRBJ2-1,.
CASQGGTDTQYF,TGTGCCAGCCAAGGGGGGACAGATACGCAGTATTTT,.,TRBV6-6,TRBJ2-3,.
CASKGTATNYGYTF,TGTGCCAGCAAAGGGACAGCCACTAACTATGGCTACACCTTC,TRBD1,TRBV6-5,TRBJ1-2,.
CASSPGHSPYEQYF,TGTGCCAGCAGCCCCGGGCACTCCCCCTACGAGCAGTACTTC,.,TRBV13,TRBJ2-7,.
CAWSGGRDSENNQPQHF,TGTGCCTGGAGTGGAGGCCGGGACTCAGAAAATAATCAGCCCCAGCATTTT,.,TRBV30,TRBJ1-5,.
CSVDGSDREADIQYF,TGCAGCGTTGACGGGTCGGACAGGGAGGCGGACATTCAGTACTTC,TRBD1,TRBV29-1,TRBJ2-4,.
CASSSAPYEQYF,TGTGCCAGCAGCTCAGCTCCCTACGAGCAGTACTTC,.,TRBV13,TRBJ2-7,few
CASSARLASQETQYF,TGTGCCAGCAGCGCCCGACTAGCGAGTCAAGAGACCCAGTACTTC,TRBD2,TRBV9,TRBJ2-5,.
CASQTGGSNTEAFF,TGCGCCAGCCAGACAGGGGGCTCGAACACTGAAGCTTTCTTT,TRBD1,TRBV5-1,TRBJ1-1,.
CASSPSANYGYTF,TGTGCCAGCTCACCTTCCGCTAACTATGGCTACACCTTC,.,TRBV18,TRBJ1-2,.
CASSVGAGSNEKLFF,TGTGCCAGCAGCGTAGGGGCAGGTTCAAATGAAAAACTGTTTTTT,.,TRBV9,TRBJ1-4,.
CASSLAGYQPQHF,TGTGCCAGCAGCTTGGCGGGTTACCAGCCCCAGCATTTT,.,TRBV5-5,TRBJ1-5,once
CASSAREGRGSDEQYF,TGTGCCAGCAGTGCCCGGGAGGGGCGGGGATCCGACGAGCAGTACTTC,TRBD2,TRBV6-1,TRBJ2-7,.
CAISVNTYEQYF,TGTGCCATCAGTGTTAACACGTACGAGCAGTACTTC,.,TRBV10-3,TRBJ2-7,.
CASSLGGLGRGDYGYTF,TGTGCCAGCAGCCTTGGAGGATTGGGCAGGGGGGACTATGGCTACACCTTC,TRBD1,TRBV7-9,TRBJ1-2,.
CASSDQSEQYF,TGTGCCAGCAGCGATCAGAGCGAGCAGTACTTC,.,TRBV11-2,TRBJ2-7,.
CASSYAGTAQETQYF,TGTGCCAGCAGTTACGCAGGGACGGCCCAAGAGACCCAGTACTTC,.,TRBV6-5,TRBJ2-5,.
CASSPRQTGKDVDEQFF,TGTGCCAGCAGCCCGCGCCAGACAGGGAAGGATGTCGATGAGCAGTTCTTC,TRBD1,TRBV13,TRBJ2-1,.
CASSSGLARAAYNEQFF,TGTGCCAGCAGCTCGGGACTAGCGAGGGCCGCGTACAATGAGCAGTTCTTC,TRBD2,TRBV5-4,TRBJ2-1,.
CASHPLPPRIRGYTF,TGTGCCAGCCATCCCCTGCCTCCACGCATCAGGGGCTACACCTTC,.,TRBV6-1,TRBJ1-2,.
CASRDRGNQPQHF,TGTGCCAGCCGGGACAGGGGCAATCAGCCCCAGCATTTT,TRBD1,TRBV27,TRBJ1-5,few
CASSQGNTEAFF,TGCGCCAGCAGTCAGGGGAACACTGAAGCTTTCTTT,.,TRBV10-2,TRBJ1-1,.
CASSAGGQYTDTQYF,TGTGCCAGCAGCGCCGGGGGACAGTACACAGATACGCAGTATTTT,.,TRBV9,TRBJ2-3,.
CASSPWTGGAEQYF,TGTGCCAGTAGCCCTTGGACAGGGGGCGCCGAGCAGTACTTC,TRBD1,TRBV19,TRBJ2-7,.
CASSAWDRDQETQYF,TGTGCCAGCAGCGCCTGGGACAGAGACCAAGAGACCCAGTACTTC,TRBD1,TRBV9,TRBJ2-5,.
CAISERDGAQETQYF,TGTGCCATCAGTGAGAGGGACGGGGCTCAAGAGACCCAGTACTTC,.,TRBV10-3,TRBJ2-5,.
CASSGFLRGVRGKNSYEQYF,TGTGCCAGCAGTGGATTCTTGCGAGGGGTCCGCGGAAAAAACTCCTACGAGCAGTACTTC,.,TRBV6-1,TRBJ2-7,.
CASSPGLKPEAFF,TGTGCCAGCAGTCCGGGGTTGAAACCTGAAGCTTTCTTT,.,TRBV2,TRBJ1-1,.
CSVEVPPGGEGYTF,TGCAGCGTTGAAGTCCCGCCAGGGGGGGAAGGCTACACCTTC,TRBD1,TRBV29-1,TRBJ1-2,.
CASRPGAYEQYF,TGTGCAAGTCGCCCCGGGGCCTACGAGCAGTACTTC,.,TRBV12-2,TRBJ2-7,once
CSFGAATDTQYF,TGTTCGTTCGGGGCAGCGACAGATACGCAGTATTTT,.,TRBV30,TRBJ2-3,.
CASSPTGLANMAYEQYF,TGTGCCAGCAGCCCTACCGGACTAGCCAACATGGCATACGAGCAGTACTTC,TRBD2,TRBV5-4,TRBJ2-7,.
CASSPTTGGTNEKLFF,TGTGCCAGCTCACCAACTACCGGGGGGACTAATGAAAAACTGTTTTTT,.,TRBV18,TRBJ1-4,.
CASSLAQGHLNTGELFF,TGTGCCAGCAGCTTAGCCCAGGGACATCTGAACACCGGGGAGCTGTTTTTT,.,TRBV7-9,TRBJ2-2,.
CASSGRGTEAFF,TGTGCCAGCAGCGGGCGAGGCACTGAAGCTTTCTTT,.,TRBV9,TRBJ1-1,once
CASSDSNRGTEAFF,TGTGCCAGCAGTGACTCGAACAGGGGCACTGAAGCTTTCTTT,TRBD1,TRBV6-4,TRBJ1-1,few
CAWSVRYGYTF,TGTGCCTGGAGTGTCAGGTACGGCTACACCTTC,.,TRBV30,TRBJ1-2,.
CAWSDSGTDYNSPLHF,TGTGCCTGGAGCGATTCCGGGACAGACTATAATTCACCCCTCCACTTT,TRBD1,TRBV30,TRBJ1-6,.
CASSYRGRLNSPLHF,TGTGCCAGCAGTTACCGGGGACGGCTCAATTCACCCCTCCACTTT,.,TRBV6-5,TRBJ1-6,.
CASSELGGPGTDTQYF,TGTGCCAGCAGTGAGTTGGGGGGGCCTGGCACAGATACGCAGTATTTT,.,TRBV2,TRBJ2-3,.
CATSIAGSATQYF,TGTGCCACCAGCATAGCGGGGAGCGCTACCCAGTACTTC,TRBD2,TRBV15,TRBJ2-5,.
CASSRTQGTEAFF,TGTGCCAGCAGCCGTACACAAGGAACTGAAGCTTTCTTT,.,TRBV14,TRBJ1-1,.
CAWKEGWGNQPQHF,TGTGCCTGGAAGGAGGGGTGGGGCAATCAGCCCCAGCATTTT,.,TRBV30,TRBJ1-5,.
CASSTRVYENTIYF,TGTGCCAGCAGTACGCGGGTCTACGAAAACACCATATATTTT,.,TRBV2,TRBJ1-3,.
CASSLAWEDKLFF,TGTGCCAGCAGTCTCGCCTGGGAGGACAAACTGTTTTTT,.,TRBV6-1,TRBJ1-4,.
CASSPTGTAGMIQYF,TGTGCCAGTAGTCCGACCGGGACAGCCGGAATGATTCAGTACTTC,TRBD1,TRBV19,TRBJ2-4,.
CASSEGGKSYEQYF,TGTGCCAGCAGTGAAGGGGGGAAGAGCTACGAGCAGTACTTC,.,TRBV6-1,TRBJ2-7,.
CSVDVSGGKYEQYF,TGCAGCGTTGATGTGTCAGGGGGCAAATACGAGCAGTACTTC,TRBD1,TRBV29-1,TRBJ2-7,.
CASSLFPASSGNTIYF,TGTGCCAGCAGCTTGTTCCCAGCCAGCTCTGGAAACACCATATATTTT,.,TRBV5-5,TRBJ1-3,.